The 25 T cell receptor beta chains reported below all come from one sample, sequenced in a study of prognosis after radiotherapy for stage I lung cancer. Amplicons of TCR beta CDR3 were generated from genomic DNA by two-round multiplex PCR. During first-round PCR, primers specific to each TRBV and TRBJ gene were used. TCRdb itself ran the multiplex PCR reads through MiXCR, one entry per CDR3 protein. The table has roughly 30,000 distinct CDR3 sequences, 40% to 55% seen once. This specimen consisted of PBMCs, obtained before or after stereotactic body radiation therapy (not recorded which). The receptors were gathered from a donor aged 50 or older with non-small cell lung cancer.

Regarding this clonotype: A read error is likely here: a far larger clone is one base away. The genes are TRBV6-4 and TRBJ2-7, with D tentatively TRBD1 (6 bases). The V gene lost 6 bases and the J gene lost 5 bases, with 20 bases spanning the gap. Germline CDR1 MRHNA, CDR2 SNTAGT. CDR3 size: 15 residues. The CDR3 coding sequence is TGTGCCAGCAGCGAGCTCACAGGGTATTGTAACGAGCAGTACTTC. Residues: CASSELTGYCNEQYF.

Comment on this clonotype: A junction boundary mismatches the germline segment, possibly from a read error. The rearrangement links TRBV6-2 or TRBV6-3 to TRBJ1-2; 9 nucleotides agree with TRBD1. CDR3 length: 17 residues. The V gene's germline CDR1 is MNHEY and CDR2 SVGEGT. The CDR3 loop is CASSLDSQGARNYCYTF. In nucleotides, the CDR3 is TGTGCCAGCAGTTTAGACTCACAGGGGGCGCGTAACTATTGCTACACCTTC.

This clonotype was picked up many times. The chain uses TRBV7-2 and TRBJ1-4; no firm D call. Germline V CDR1 and CDR2: SGHTA, FQGNSA. The ends were cut back, 5 bases at V and 7 bases at J, with 11 bases in the middle. The CDR3 consists of 13 residues. The CDR3 here is CASSPPAVEKLFF. The DNA of the CDR3 is TGTGCCAGCAGCCCACCGGCGGTTGAAAAACTGTTTTTT.

To note about this clonotype: This sequence is one base from a far larger clone and is likely a read error. The chain recombines TRBV7-8 with TRBJ1-2, with 7 nucleotides matching TRBD1. CDR1 is SGHVS, CDR2 FQNEAQ, per germline. This CDR3 region has 13 residues. Trimming at V came to 0 bases and at J to 11 bases, leaving 6 bases not matched to a gene. This CDR3 is CASSLALDRRYTF. The CDR3 DNA follows: TGTGCCAGCAGCTTAGCCCTGGACAGGAGGTACACCTTC.

At least ten counts were recorded for this clonotype. The gene calls are TRBV11-2 and TRBJ2-5; D perhaps matches TRBD2 (6 bases). The CDR3 is 15 amino acids. V dropped 0 bases and J dropped 9 bases, with 17 bases sitting between them. The germline gives CDR1 SGHAT, CDR2 FQNNGV. The CDR3 reads CASSLERDSRSSQYF. The CDR3 DNA follows: TGTGCCAGCAGCTTAGAGAGGGACTCGAGGTCGTCCCAGTACTTC.

This clonotype showed up many times. This chain connects TRBV11-3 to TRBJ2-6; TRBD1 matches 7 bases. Losses at the gene ends were 4 bases for V and 0 bases for J; bases not matched to a gene: 9. The CDR3 is 18 residues long. Germline V gives CDR1 SGHNT, CDR2 YENEEA. The CDR3 spells CASSSSDRFDSGANVLTF. The CDR3 DNA sequence: TGTGCCAGCAGCTCCTCGGACAGGTTCGACTCTGGGGCCAACGTCCTGACTTTC.

On this clonotype: A much bigger clone sits one base away, suggesting this may be a read error. The chain has TRBV29-1 and TRBJ2-7; TRBD1 agrees at 7 bases. This CDR3 is built from 15 residues. CDR1 SQVTM and CDR2 ANQGSEA come from the germline V gene. Germline trimming cut 0 bases from V and 0 bases from J; bases unmatched to any gene: 5. In DNA, the CDR3 is TGCAGCGTTGAAGATCCAGGGGGAATCTCCTACGAGCAGTACTTC. The encoded protein is CSVEDPGGISYEQYF.

This clonotype was found many times. The chain couples TRBV7-2 to TRBJ2-2, with 11 nucleotides matching TRBD2. V shed 5 bases and J 5 bases; nucleotides not matched to a gene: 7. Germline CDR1 reads SGHTA; CDR2 reads FQGNSA. The CDR3 runs 16 residues. Here the CDR3 DNA reads TGTGCCAGCAGCCCGCCGGGACTAGCGGTAACCGGGGAGCTGTTTTTT. Amino acid sequence: CASSPPGLAVTGELFF.

The J gene is TRBJ2-3, the V gene TRBV5-1, with 7 bases fitting TRBD1. CDR1 is SGHRS, CDR2 YFSETQ, per germline. This CDR3 region has 16 residues. With V trimmed by 2 bases and J by 3 bases, 9 bases remained unmatched. This CDR3 is CASSLTGVSGTDTQYF. The CDR3 nucleotides read TGCGCCAGCAGCTTAACAGGGGTCTCCGGGACAGATACGCAGTATTTT.

This chain connects TRBV30 to TRBJ1-3, with D hard to call. Germline-derived CDR1 and CDR2 are GTSNPN and SVGIG (reference sequence). Trimming shortened V by 1 base and J by 2 bases, and 12 bases separated the two germline ends. The CDR3 loop spans 15 amino acids. CDR3 nucleotides: TGTGCCTGGAGTGGTTTACGTCGGGCTGGAAACACCATATATTTT. Translating gives CAWSGLRRAGNTIYF.

Concerning this clonotype itself: A far more abundant clone sits one base away, making this likely a read error. V gene TRBV6-2 or TRBV6-3 combines with J gene TRBJ2-1; D may match TRBD1 or TRBD2 (5 bases each). Germline CDR1 MNHEY, CDR2 SVGEGT. The ends were cut back, 5 bases at V and 2 bases at J, with 13 bases in the middle. This CDR3 spans 15 amino acids. This CDR3 reads CASSRGASTYNEQFF. Written as DNA, the CDR3 is TGTGCCAGCAGTCGGGGCGCGAGTACCTACAATGAGCAGTTCTTC.

J is TRBJ2-7 and V is TRBV28; 9 positions agree with TRBD1. In germline, CDR1 is MDHEN, CDR2 SYDVKM. V gave up 6 bases and J gave up 6 bases; unmatched junction bases: 6. The CDR3 is made up of 13 amino acids. The CDR3 loop reads CASSIGTGTEQYF. The DNA for the CDR3 is TGTGCCAGCAGCATCGGGACAGGGACCGAGCAGTACTTC.

This clonotype was recorded at least ten times. The chain couples TRBV5-1 to TRBJ2-2, with D maybe TRBD1 (6 bases). Germline V gene data show CDR1 as SGHRS and CDR2 as YFSETQ. V lost 3 bases and J 0 bases, leaving 15 bases between the germline ends. CDR3 length: 17 amino acids. The CDR3 reads CASSSGTRLTNTGELFF. The CDR3 DNA sequence: TGCGCCAGCAGCTCCGGGACAAGGCTAACGAACACCGGGGAGCTGTTTTTT.

This clonotype was detected only once. The junction departs from the called germline gene at one end, perhaps through a read error. The chain's CDR3 is CASSGTGCDTYNEQLF. The CDR3 DNA is TGCGCCAGCAGCGGGACAGGGTGCGATACCTACAATGAGCAGCTCTTC. This chain connects TRBV5-1 to TRBJ2-1, with 9 bases that match TRBD1. The V gene's germline CDR1 is SGHRS and CDR2 YFSETQ. The CDR3 sequence is 16 residues long. Combining the CDR3 with reference TRBV5-1 and TRBJ2-1 gives the whole variable domain KAGVTQTPRYLIKTRGQQVTLSCSPISGHRSVSWYQQTPGQGLQFLFEYFSETQRNKGNFPGRFSGRQFSNSRSEMNVSTLELGDSALYLCASSGTGCDTYNEQLFGPGTRLTVL.

This chain joins TRBV20-1 and TRBJ2-3, with D unresolved. Trimming shortened V by 0 bases and J by 7 bases, and 17 bases separated the two germline ends. This CDR3 region has 15 residues. Germline V gives CDR1 DFQATT, CDR2 SNEGSKA (reference sequence). The CDR3 nucleotides are TGCAGTGCTAGAGATTCAGATGTGGCGACATATACGCAGTATTTT. Translated, it gives CSARDSDVATYTQYF.

This clonotype was counted at least ten times. The rearrangement joins TRBV9 to TRBJ1-1; D call uncertain. Trimming removed 1 base from V and 5 bases from J, with 15 bases in between. The CDR3 has 15 residues. Germline-derived CDR1 and CDR2 are SGDLS and YYNGEE. CDR3 DNA: TGTGCCAGCAGCGTAACCTCGGACGCCGGGACTGAAGCTTTCTTT. Encoded protein: CASSVTSDAGTEAFF.

The CDR3 region is CASSERIPGSESYTF. The CDR3 DNA reads TGTGCCAGCAGTGAACGGATTCCTGGAAGTGAAAGCTACACCTTC. The genes are TRBV6-1 and TRBJ1-2; D call uncertain. The CDR3 covers 15 residues. Between the trimmed V and J ends, which lost 2 bases and 9 bases, there was a span of 19 bases. Germline V gene lookup returns CDR1 MNHNS and CDR2 SASEGT.

Comment on this clonotype: Germline is not matched at one junction end, which may reflect a read error. This chain uses TRBV7-9 with TRBJ2-1; 11 bases agree with TRBD2. The CDR3 extends over 16 amino acids. Germline V lookup: CDR1 SEHNR, CDR2 FQNEAQ (reference sequence). The CDR3 bases are TGTGCCAGCAGCGCCAATAGCGGGAGGGCCACCGATGAGCATTTCTTC. Protein sequence: CASSANSGRATDEHFF.

The genes are TRBV24-1 and TRBJ1-2; the match to TRBD1 covers 9 bases. Germline CDR1 reads KGHDR; CDR2 reads SFDVKD. Trimming cost V 11 bases and J 7 bases; bases outside gene matches: 16. The CDR3 runs to 15 residues. The CDR3 here is CASSLQGQGAPGYTF. Here the CDR3 DNA reads TGTGCCAGCAGCCTCCAGGGACAGGGTGCGCCTGGCTACACCTTC.

The chain is built from TRBV7-3 and TRBJ2-7; D not resolved. The CDR3 covers 14 residues. Trimming pared 6 bases from V and 2 bases from J, leaving 14 bases between. Germline CDR1 is SGHTA and CDR2 is FQGTGA. The chain's CDR3 is CASRPGSSTYEQYF. The CDR3 nucleotides read TGTGCCAGCAGACCCGGGTCCTCCACCTACGAGCAGTACTTC. Variable domain in full (rest from reference TRBV7-3 and TRBJ2-7): GAGVSQTPSNKVTEKGKYVELRCDPISGHTALYWYRQSLGQGPEFLIYFQGTGAADDSGLPNDRFFAVRPEGSVSTLKIQRTERGDSAVYLCASRPGSSTYEQYFGPGTRLTVT.

This clonotype has only one observation. Sequence at one end of the junction differs from germline and may be a read error. The chain couples TRBV9 to TRBJ1-2; D remains unclear. The CDR3 extends over 14 amino acids. The germline gives CDR1 SGDLS, CDR2 YYNGEE. The CDR3 spells CASRVENGPGGYTF. CDR3 DNA: TGTGCCAGCAGAGTAGAAAACGGCCCGGGCGGCTACACCTTC. Full variable domain (remainder filled in from reference TRBV9 and TRBJ1-2): DSGVTQTPKHLITATGQRVTLRCSPRSGDLSVYWYQQSLDQGLQFLIQYYNGEERAKGNILERFSAQQFPDLHSELNLSSLELGDSALYFCASRVENGPGGYTFGSGTRLTVV.

The CDR3: CASSPLMCTQYF. In DNA, the CDR3 is TGTGCCAGCAGTCCTCTTATGTGTACGCAGTATTTT. The rearrangement uses TRBV6-1 and TRBJ2-3; D gene uncertain. The germline V gene encodes CDR1 MNHNS and CDR2 SASEGT. V was trimmed by 5 bases and J by 8 bases, leaving 11 bases between them. The CDR3 totals 12 residues.

The V call is TRBV11-2, the J call TRBJ2-6; 10 bases match TRBD2. Germline CDR1 SGHAT, CDR2 FQNNGV. J was trimmed by 5 bases and V by 5 bases; bases with no gene match: 15. The CDR3 sequence is 19 residues long. The CDR3 loop reads CASSPVVLAGVPWANVLTF. For the CDR3, the DNA is TGTGCCAGCAGCCCCGTGGTTCTAGCGGGAGTACCCTGGGCCAACGTCCTGACTTTC.

This clonotype is categorized as medium-sized. The CDR3 bases are TGTGCCAGCAGCCAACTTGGCCCCGGGGAGCTGTTTTTT. Translated, it gives CASSQLGPGELFF. V and J are TRBV14 and TRBJ2-2, with D unresolved. The V end lost 2 bases, the J end lost 6 bases, and 7 bases lay between the germline ends. Germline values: CDR1 SGHDN, CDR2 FVKESK. CDR3 length: 13 residues.

This clonotype was seen repeatedly, ten times or more. The genes are TRBV10-3 and TRBJ1-2, with D perhaps matching TRBD1 (5 bases). The CDR3 consists of 14 residues. CDR1 and CDR2 from the germline V gene are ENHRY and SYGVKD. Trimming removed 0 bases at V and 2 bases at J, with 7 bases between. The CDR3 coding sequence is TGTGCCATCAGTGAGTCAGACAGCAACTATGGCTACACCTTC. It translates to CAISESDSNYGYTF.